Each of the 12 T cell receptor beta chains below was sequenced from the same sample in a study of blood T cell repertoires in COVID-19. Some clones are missing from TCRdb's copy, which holds only in-frame ones; the method was immunoSEQ multiplex PCR. The sample holds roughly 190,000 clones, around 87% seen once. Sample: PBMCs or T cells enriched from blood (not recorded which). The receptors were gathered from a woman between 35 and 50 years old in a cohort exposed to, infected with or recovered from COVID-19 (not recorded which).

J is TRBJ2-7 and V is TRBV6-1; 8 nucleotides agree with TRBD2. CDR1 MNHNS and CDR2 SASEGT come from the germline V gene. With V trimmed by 3 bases and J by 1 base, 5 bases remained unmatched. The CDR3 has 15 amino acids. CDR3 in amino acids: CASSESGGSSYEQYF. The CDR3, as DNA: TGTGCCAGCAGTGAGTCGGGGGGGAGTTCCTACGAGCAGTACTTC.

The J gene is TRBJ1-1, the V gene TRBV13; 10 bases align to TRBD1. Germline V gene data show CDR1 as PRHDT and CDR2 as FYEKMQ (reference sequence). There are 15 residues in the CDR3. With 5 bases clipped from V and 5 bases from J, the junction kept 8 bases outside the gene matches. In DNA form, the CDR3 reads TGTGCCAGCAGCCAAAGACAGGGGGCGGGGACTGAAGCTTTCTTT. Translation gives CASSQRQGAGTEAFF.

This chain links TRBV11-2 with TRBJ2-1; 7 nucleotides agree with TRBD2. J was trimmed by 4 bases and V by 2 bases; bases with no gene match: 14. CDR1 is SGHAT, CDR2 FQNNGV, per germline. The CDR3 extends over 18 amino acids. CDR3 region: CASSLLGGSQAGYNEQFF. DNA for the CDR3: TGTGCCAGCAGCTTATTGGGCGGGAGTCAGGCAGGGTACAATGAGCAGTTCTTC.

This clone turned up a few times. The V and J genes are TRBV21-1 and TRBJ1-2. TRBV21-1 is designated a pseudogene. The CDR3 loop spans 14 amino acids. CDR3 region: CAAARIGGKGGYTF. The CDR3 DNA reads TGTGCCGCCGCTAGAATCGGGGGAAAAGGTGGCTACACCTTC.

The V call is TRBV29-1, the J call TRBJ1-2; 8 nucleotides line up with TRBD1. CDR3 length: 13 amino acids. The V and J ends lost 4 bases and 6 bases, in that order; junction bases with no gene match: 7. The germline gives CDR1 SQVTM, CDR2 ANQGSEA. CDR3 in amino acids: CSVVSGGLDGYTF. The CDR3 region has the DNA TGCAGCGTTGTTTCAGGGGGCCTCGATGGCTACACCTTC. Variable domain in full (rest from reference TRBV29-1 and TRBJ1-2): SAVISQKPSRDICQRGTSLTIQCQVDSQVTMMFWYRQQPGQSLTLIATANQGSEATYESGFVIDKFPISRPNLTFSTLTVSNMSPEDSSIYLCSVVSGGLDGYTFGSGTRLTVV.

The chain recombines TRBV24-1 with TRBJ1-2; no definite D call. The CDR3 is 12 residues long. Trimming pared 4 bases from V and 4 bases from J, leaving 6 bases between. The germline CDR1 and CDR2 sequences are KGHDR and SFDVKD. CDR3 DNA: TGTGCCACCAGTGACAGGTTCTATGGCTACACCTTC. Translated, it gives CATSDRFYGYTF.

V gene TRBV9 combines with J gene TRBJ2-7; 9 positions match TRBD2. CDR3 length: 15 residues. V gave up 3 bases and J gave up 5 bases; unmatched junction bases: 9. Germline CDR1 is SGDLS and CDR2 is YYNGEE. DNA for the CDR3: TGTGCCAGCAGCGCACAGAGCGGGAGGAGCAACGAGCAGTACTTC. Its protein product is CASSAQSGRSNEQYF.

The chain carries TRBV29-1 and TRBJ1-2; D ambiguous. The CDR3 runs 13 residues. Per germline, CDR1 SQVTM and CDR2 ANQGSEA. Trimming cost V 7 bases and J 2 bases, with 14 bases left between them. In DNA, the CDR3 is TGCAGCGGCCAACAGCTGTTGAACTATGGCTACACCTTC. This translates into CSGQQLLNYGYTF. Looking up the rest from reference TRBV29-1 and TRBJ1-2 gives the full variable domain: SAVISQKPSRDICQRGTSLTIQCQVDSQVTMMFWYRQQPGQSLTLIATANQGSEATYESGFVIDKFPISRPNLTFSTLTVSNMSPEDSSIYLCSGQQLLNYGYTFGSGTRLTVV.

The rearrangement joins TRBV5-6 to TRBJ1-2, with 8 bases identical to TRBD1. V was pared by 4 bases and J by 8 bases, with 4 bases of the junction left unmatched. This CDR3 spans 12 amino acids. The germline V gene encodes CDR1 SGHDT and CDR2 YYEEEE. This CDR3 reads CASSPTGVGYTF. CDR3 DNA: TGTGCCAGCAGCCCGACAGGGGTCGGCTACACCTTC.

In this sample, this clone turned up once. The CDR3 bases are TGCGCCAGCAGCCAAGATCATAGGGGATACAATGAGCAGTTCTTC. This translates into CASSQDHRGYNEQFF. V and J are TRBV4-1 and TRBJ2-1; D is perhaps TRBD1 (5 bases). CDR3 length: 15 amino acids. CDR1 is MGHRA and CDR2 is YSYEKL in the germline V gene. V gave up 0 bases and J gave up 4 bases, with 10 bases separating them.

V and J are TRBV11-3 and TRBJ2-6; TRBD1 agrees at 9 bases. The CDR3 runs 19 residues. The germline V gene has CDR1 SGHNT and CDR2 YENEEA. V lost 5 bases to trimming and J lost 2 bases; unmatched junction nucleotides: 13. The CDR3, as DNA: TGTGCCAGCAGCCTCCGACAGGGGGGAATCTCACCTGGGGCCAACGTCCTGACTTTC. This encodes CASSLRQGGISPGANVLTF.

The gene calls are TRBV7-8 and TRBJ2-7; D may be TRBD1 (6 bases). Germline V gene data show CDR1 as SGHVS and CDR2 as FQNEAQ. Trimming shortened V by 4 bases and J by 3 bases, and 13 bases separated the two germline ends. The CDR3 covers 14 residues. The CDR3 loop is CASSSEGVHYEQYF. The CDR3 nucleotides read TGTGCCAGCAGCTCCGAGGGGGTACACTACGAGCAGTACTTC.